This TCR beta chain appears in the sequencing data of a study of blood T cells in healthy people across ages. General study findings and limits: Percentage of naive T cells showed a strong correlation with TCR beta diversity.

The use of a sample-barcoded 5' primer and a J-beta primer mix characterized a second PCR of about 7 to 12 cycles. TCRdb fed the 5' RACE reads into MiXCR, producing one record per CDR3 protein. The sample has 1,500,000 or so distinct CDR3 sequences; approximately 42% are singletons. To note about this clonotype: The antigen is unknown.

Germline loops: CDR1 SGDLS, CDR2 YYNGEE. The V gene end was trimmed by 4 bases and the J gene end by 2 bases; junction bases not matched to a gene: 8. The CDR3 has 16 residues. The V gene is TRBV9, the J gene TRBJ2-3; the match to TRBD1 covers 9 bases. The sequenced sample consisted of blood. The source of this sequence is a woman younger than 35 in good health. CDR3: CASSILGQGFTDTQYF. The CDR3 DNA is TGTGCCAGCAGCATACTGGGACAGGGATTCACAGATACGCAGTATTTT.